This T cell receptor beta chain emerged from a study of T cell repertoires in cytomegalovirus infection. Overall study findings and caveats: Carriers of CMV plus the relevant HLA were identified by cumulative public TCR beta family frequency. HLA-C-restricted CMV-specific TCR beta clonotypes prevailed in the ex vivo response.

Concerning this clonotype: Its specificity is not known.

TCRdb independently ran MiXCR on the reads; one entry per CDR3 protein. The table records 150,000 to 200,000 distinct CDR3 sequences, approximately 20% of them present only once. Germline loops: CDR1 SGHRS, CDR2 YFSETQ. The length of the CDR3 is 14 residues. The V and J ends lost 4 bases and 6 bases respectively, with 14 bases between them. This chain joins TRBV5-1 and TRBJ1-5; D is possibly TRBD1 (6 bases). The receptor's source is a human donor in good health (CMV status not recorded). Some clones in this sample may be carry-over from other donors' samples. The specimen sequenced was PBMCs. The CDR3 sequence: CASSLGQSGQPQHF. The CDR3 DNA sequence: TGCGCCAGCAGCCTTGGACAGAGCGGTCAGCCCCAGCATTTT.